These 32 T cell receptor beta chains originate from one sample sequenced in a study of T cell responses to AZD1222 COVID-19 vaccine. TCRdb keeps only in-frame clones here, not all; method: immunoSEQ multiplex PCR. The sample has about 140,000 clones; 92% are singletons. The material sequenced was peripheral blood, taken on day 0 of AZD1222 vaccination. Every receptor here comes from an adult in good health.

V usage is TRBV25-1 and J usage is TRBJ1-2; perhaps TRBD1 as D (5 bases). From germline, CDR1 is MGHDK and CDR2 SYGVNS. Between the trimmed V and J ends, which lost 10 bases and 2 bases, there was a span of 11 bases. The CDR3 totals 12 residues. CDR3 protein: CATREGNYGYTF. CDR3 DNA sequence: TGTGCCACCAGGGAGGGGAACTATGGCTACACCTTC.

The chain couples TRBV5-4 to TRBJ2-1; D tentatively reads TRBD1 or TRBD2 (6 bases each). This CDR3 has 17 amino acids. V lost 0 bases, J lost 0 bases, and 13 bases lay in between. Germline CDR1 is SGHNT and CDR2 is YYREEE (reference sequence). This CDR3 is CASSLGRGQSSYNEQFF. CDR3 in DNA: TGTGCCAGCAGCTTGGGGCGGGGACAAAGCTCCTACAATGAGCAGTTCTTC.

The V and J genes are TRBV7-3 and TRBJ2-7; 9 bases are a match to TRBD1. Looked up from germline, CDR1 is SGHTA and CDR2 is FQGTGA. There are 15 residues in the CDR3. V lost 4 bases and J lost 2; bases outside the gene matches: 6. As DNA, the CDR3 is TGTGCCAGCAGCTCTTCCGGGACAGGGACCTACGAGCAGTACTTC. This codes for CASSSSGTGTYEQYF.

The chain joins TRBV5-4 to TRBJ2-7; 8 nucleotides agree with TRBD1. Germline loops: CDR1 SGHNT, CDR2 YYREEE (reference sequence). V was pared by 2 bases and J by 2 bases, with 9 bases of the junction left unmatched. The CDR3 length is 16 residues. The CDR3 loop is CASSFGTGRLPYEQYF. DNA of the CDR3: TGTGCCAGCAGCTTTGGGACAGGAAGACTGCCCTACGAGCAGTACTTC.

This chain connects TRBV18 to TRBJ1-1; perhaps TRBD1 as D (5 bases). This CDR3 is built from 15 residues. Germline V gene sequence: CDR1 KGHSH, CDR2 LQKENI. Trimming cost V 2 bases and J 3 bases, with 13 bases left between them. The CDR3 DNA sequence: TGTGCCAGCTCACCAGGGGCAGGAGGAGACACTGAAGCTTTCTTT. It translates to CASSPGAGGDTEAFF. The full variable domain, with the rest looked up from reference TRBV18 and TRBJ1-1, is NAGVMQNPRHLVRRRGQEARLRCSPMKGHSHVYWYRQLPEEGLKFMVYLQKENIIDESGMPKERFSAEFPKEGPSILRIQQVVRGDSAAYFCASSPGAGGDTEAFFGQGTRLTVV.

V usage is TRBV11-2 and J usage is TRBJ1-3; D gene unclear. This CDR3 has 15 amino acids. Per the germline V gene, CDR1 is SGHAT and CDR2 is FQNNGV. V was cut by 0 bases and J by 1 base, with 7 bases left in between. The CDR3 DNA reads TGTGCCAGCAGCTTAGATGTCCAGTCTGGAAACACCATATATTTT. It is translated as CASSLDVQSGNTIYF.

This sequence joins TRBV7-3 and TRBJ2-3, with a weak D call TRBD2 (6 bases). The CDR3 runs 15 residues. Germline V gene sequence: CDR1 SGHTA, CDR2 FQGTGA. V lost 3 bases and J lost 2, with 12 bases in between. CDR3 residues: CASSFGGSVTDTQYF. The CDR3, as DNA: TGTGCCAGCAGCTTTGGGGGGAGCGTCACAGATACGCAGTATTTT. Based on the CDR3 plus reference TRBV7-3 and TRBJ2-3, the full variable domain is GAGVSQTPSNKVTEKGKYVELRCDPISGHTALYWYRQSLGQGPEFLIYFQGTGAADDSGLPNDRFFAVRPEGSVSTLKIQRTERGDSAVYLCASSFGGSVTDTQYFGPGTRLTVL.

This clone was seen just once. The chain has TRBV2 and TRBJ2-7; TRBD1 matches at 7 bases. The CDR3 loop spans 13 amino acids. CDR1 and CDR2 (germline): SNHLY, FYNNEI. J lost 3 bases, V lost 7 bases, and 6 bases had no gene match. As DNA, the CDR3 is TGTGCCAGCAAGCCGGCAGGGGGCTACGAGCAGTACTTC. As protein: CASKPAGGYEQYF. The variable domain in full, with the rest retrieved from reference TRBV2 and TRBJ2-7, is EPEVTQTPSHQVTQMGQEVILRCVPISNHLYFYWYRQILGQKVEFLVSFYNNEISEKSEIFDDQFSVERPDGSNFTLKIRSTKLEDSAMYFCASKPAGGYEQYFGPGTRLTVT.

The chain couples TRBV6-2 or TRBV6-3 to TRBJ2-3; TRBD2 agrees at 11 bases. Germline assignment: CDR1 MNHEY and CDR2 SVGEGT. Trimming cost V 5 bases and J 3 bases; bases outside gene matches: 7. This CDR3 spans 16 amino acids. The CDR3 reads CASSRPTSGSTDTQYF. CDR3 DNA sequence: TGTGCCAGCAGTCGCCCTACTAGCGGGAGTACAGATACGCAGTATTTT.

The rearrangement joins TRBV30 to TRBJ1-2; D remains unclear. The V gene lost 2 bases and the J gene lost 0 bases, with 22 bases spanning the gap. The CDR3 has 18 residues. Germline CDR1 is GTSNPN and CDR2 is SVGIG (reference sequence). CDR3: CAWSIPPPGRASNYGYTF. CDR3 nucleotide sequence: TGTGCCTGGAGTATCCCCCCGCCGGGCAGAGCATCTAACTATGGCTACACCTTC.

This chain connects TRBV29-1 to TRBJ1-2, with D maybe TRBD1 (5 bases). V dropped 4 bases and J dropped 7 bases, with 10 bases sitting between them. The V gene's germline CDR1 is SQVTM and CDR2 ANQGSEA. The CDR3 runs 11 residues. In nucleotides, the CDR3 is TGCAGCGTTGGGACATTAGGTGGCTACACCTTC. Its translation is CSVGTLGGYTF.

This clone was found once. The CDR3 is CASTLRGGRENYEQYF. CDR3 in DNA: TGCGCCAGCACCCTTAGGGGTGGGAGAGAAAACTACGAGCAGTACTTC. The J gene is TRBJ2-7, the V gene TRBV5-1; either TRBD1 or TRBD2 may fit D (5 bases each). Germline V gene data show CDR1 as SGHRS and CDR2 as YFSETQ. Trimming removed 6 bases at V and 3 bases at J, with 22 bases between. The CDR3 is made up of 16 amino acids.

CDR3 coding DNA: TGTGCCAGTAGTCACGGACCAACGACTAATGAAAAACTGTTTTTT. Amino acid sequence: CASSHGPTTNEKLFF. The chain employs TRBV19 and TRBJ1-4, with D uncertain. With 5 bases removed from V and 2 bases from J, the gap between germline ends came to 12 bases. CDR1 is LNHDA and CDR2 is SQIVND in the germline V gene (reference sequence). The CDR3 has 15 amino acids.

The J gene is TRBJ2-4, the V gene TRBV3-1 (or the pseudogene TRBV3-2), with D unclear. Trimming took off 5 bases at V and 9 bases at J, with 14 bases between the two ends. CDR3 length: 13 residues. Germline assignment: CDR1 LGHDT and CDR2 YNNKEL (reference sequence). This chain's CDR3 is CASSFGGGSIQYF. CDR3 DNA: TGTGCCAGCAGCTTCGGTGGCGGTAGCATTCAGTACTTC.

The chain is built from TRBV12-3 or TRBV12-4 and TRBJ1-2; D is possibly TRBD1 (6 bases). Trimming left V 6 bases short and J 2 bases short, with 10 bases between. The CDR3 length is 13 residues. DNA for the CDR3: TGTGCCAGCAGAACGGGACAAAACTATGGCTACACCTTC. Protein sequence: CASRTGQNYGYTF.

This chain joins TRBV6-5 and TRBJ2-3; D is uncertain. Germline loops: CDR1 MNHEY, CDR2 SVGAGI. The CDR3 contains 14 residues. The ends were cut back, 7 bases at V and 0 bases at J, with 11 bases in the middle. The CDR3 sequence is CASTPKTSTDTQYF. In DNA form, the CDR3 reads TGTGCCAGCACCCCAAAGACTAGCACAGATACGCAGTATTTT.

CDR3 sequence reads: CASSTPGPLTNEKLFF. DNA for the CDR3: TGTGCCAGTAGTACTCCGGGACCGTTAACTAATGAAAAACTGTTTTTT. The V and J genes are TRBV19 and TRBJ1-4; D might be TRBD1 (5 bases). The CDR3 spans 16 residues. Looked up from germline, CDR1 is LNHDA and CDR2 is SQIVND (reference sequence). The V gene lost 4 bases and the J gene lost 1 base, with 13 bases spanning the gap.

This rearrangement joins TRBV5-6 to TRBJ2-7; D is perhaps TRBD1 (5 bases). The CDR3 is 14 amino acids. V was cut by 2 bases and J by 11 bases, with 20 bases left in between. CDR1 SGHDT and CDR2 YYEEEE come from the germline V gene. This CDR3 reads CASSFRTPMSVEYF. The CDR3 region has the DNA TGTGCCAGCAGCTTCAGGACACCCATGTCTGTTGAGTACTTC. The entire variable domain, with the rest obtained from reference TRBV5-6 and TRBJ2-7, is as follows: DAGVTQSPTHLIKTRGQQVTLRCSPKSGHDTVSWYQQALGQGPQFIFQYYEEEERQRGNFPDRFSGHQFPNYSSELNVNALLLGDSALYLCASSFRTPMSVEYFGPGTRLTVT.

In DNA form, the CDR3 reads TGTGCCAGTAGTATCGGCGGGGCAACTAATGAAAAACTGTTTTTT. This gives the protein CASSIGGATNEKLFF. This sequence joins TRBV19 and TRBJ1-4; D gene ambiguous. CDR1 and CDR2 (germline): LNHDA, SQIVND (reference sequence). This CDR3 region has 15 residues. Trimming shortened V by 3 bases and J by 0 bases, and 8 bases separated the two germline ends.

The chain couples TRBV10-2 to TRBJ2-2; D unclear. The V gene lost 3 bases and the J gene lost 0 bases, with 8 bases spanning the gap. The CDR3 contains 15 residues. Germline lookup yields CDR1 WSHSY and CDR2 SAAADI. DNA for the CDR3: TGCGCCAGCAGTGAATATCTGGCGAACACCGGGGAGCTGTTTTTT. This encodes CASSEYLANTGELFF.

The chain is built from TRBV7-2 and TRBJ1-1; D unclear. CDR1 SGHTA and CDR2 FQGNSA come from the germline V gene. V was trimmed by 0 bases and J by 10 bases, leaving 12 bases between them. The CDR3 contains 13 residues. CDR3 sequence: CASSLASLGRAFF. The CDR3 DNA reads as TGTGCCAGCAGCTTAGCTTCTCTAGGGAGAGCTTTCTTT.

The CDR3 protein is CASSSTTGEADSEQFF. For the CDR3, the DNA is TGCGCCAGCAGCTCGACGACAGGGGAGGCGGATAGTGAGCAGTTCTTC. V usage is TRBV5-1 and J usage is TRBJ2-1; 8 bases agree with TRBD1. This CDR3 contains 16 residues. The trim removed 3 bases at V and 9 bases at J, leaving 14 bases unmatched. Germline CDR1 is SGHRS and CDR2 is YFSETQ. Using reference TRBV5-1 and TRBJ2-1 for the parts outside the CDR3, the full variable domain is KAGVTQTPRYLIKTRGQQVTLSCSPISGHRSVSWYQQTPGQGLQFLFEYFSETQRNKGNFPGRFSGRQFSNSRSEMNVSTLELGDSALYLCASSSTTGEADSEQFFGPGTRLTVL.

The chain combines TRBV5-1 with TRBJ2-3; 8 bases line up with TRBD1. The CDR3 consists of 13 residues. Germline assignment: CDR1 SGHRS and CDR2 YFSETQ. V shed 5 bases and J 2 bases; nucleotides not matched to a gene: 1. The CDR3 sequence: CASRGQVTDTQYF. The CDR3, as DNA: TGCGCCAGCAGGGGACAGGTCACAGATACGCAGTATTTT.

The V gene is TRBV24-1, the J gene TRBJ1-5; D is perhaps TRBD1 (6 bases). Germline V gene lookup returns CDR1 KGHDR and CDR2 SFDVKD. This CDR3 contains 13 residues. Deletions cut 0 bases from V and 15 bases from J, with 14 bases between. CDR3 nucleotide sequence: TGTGCCACCAGTGATTTGGGCCAGGGGCCATCGCATTTT. Translating gives CATSDLGQGPSHF.

This chain connects TRBV6-5 to TRBJ1-2; D possibly corresponds to TRBD1 (6 bases). Trimming left V 0 bases short and J 2 bases short, with 10 bases between. The CDR3 has 15 residues. In germline, CDR1 is MNHEY, CDR2 SVGAGI. CDR3 residues: CASSYSPGANYGYTF. The CDR3 DNA is TGTGCCAGCAGTTACTCGCCAGGGGCGAACTATGGCTACACCTTC.

The chain links TRBV9 to TRBJ2-7; the match to TRBD2 covers 10 bases. Trimming took 0 bases from V and 3 from J; bases not matched to a gene: 3. CDR3 length equals 15 residues. Germline CDR1 is SGDLS and CDR2 is YYNGEE. The CDR3 DNA is TGTGCCAGCAGCGTAGGGGCTAGCGGGAGCTACGAGCAGTACTTC. It is translated as CASSVGASGSYEQYF.

The V and J genes are TRBV5-1 and TRBJ1-2; the D gene is possibly TRBD1 (5 bases). The germline CDR1 and CDR2 sequences are SGHRS and YFSETQ. V was cut by 1 base and J by 6 bases, with 7 bases left in between. CDR3 size: 12 residues. CDR3 amino acids: CASSLLGDGYTF. The CDR3 region has the DNA TGCGCCAGCAGCTTGCTGGGGGATGGCTACACCTTC.

The V and J genes are TRBV20-1 and TRBJ1-6; possible D gene TRBD1, 5 bases. CDR1 DFQATT and CDR2 SNEGSKA come from the germline V gene (reference sequence). Trimming removed 3 bases from V and 0 bases from J, with 12 bases in between. The CDR3 consists of 16 residues. The CDR3 loop is CSASGGLRSYNSPLHF. The CDR3, as DNA: TGCAGTGCTAGTGGGGGGTTACGCTCCTATAATTCACCCCTCCACTTT.

The chain has TRBV28 and TRBJ1-5; tentatively, D is TRBD1 (5 bases). This CDR3 is built from 14 residues. V shed 7 bases and J shed 9 bases, with 19 bases lying between them. From germline, CDR1 is MDHEN and CDR2 SYDVKM. DNA for the CDR3: TGTGCCAGCAAAAGGGGCGGGGTAACGTGGCCCCAGCATTTT. It codes for CASKRGGVTWPQHF.

In its sample, this clone was seen once. The chain recombines TRBV9 with TRBJ1-2, with D hard to call. The CDR3 covers 12 residues. Trimming took 0 bases from V and 8 from J, leaving 8 bases between them. CDR1 SGDLS and CDR2 YYNGEE come from the germline V gene. The CDR3 is CASSVGVYGYTF. The CDR3 nucleotides are TGTGCCAGCAGCGTAGGGGTTTACGGCTACACCTTC.

The chain carries TRBV4-3 and TRBJ1-2; TRBD1 is a possible D gene (6 bases). From germline, CDR1 is LGHNA and CDR2 YSLEER. The CDR3 has 15 amino acids. V was clipped by 0 bases and J by 8 bases, with 16 bases between them. The CDR3 coding sequence is TGCGCCAGCAGCCAAGATTTATCGGGGGGCCGAGGCTACACCTTC. Its protein product is CASSQDLSGGRGYTF.

The chain has TRBV5-1 and TRBJ1-5, with TRBD1 as a possible D gene (5 bases). This CDR3 has 14 amino acids. Per germline, CDR1 SGHRS and CDR2 YFSETQ. The V gene lost 4 bases and the J gene lost 5 bases, with 13 bases spanning the gap. The DNA of the CDR3 is TGCGCCAGCAGCGCGGGGGGGTTCGATCAGCCCCAGCATTTT. Its protein is CASSAGGFDQPQHF.